These T cell receptor beta chains were read from a single sample in a study of blood T cell repertoires in COVID-19. The data were produced by immunoSEQ multiplex PCR, yet TCRdb's version contains in-frame clones alone and is incomplete. The data contain hundreds of thousands of clones, around nine tenths of them seen just once; the ten biggest clones take up roughly 2.6%. Specimen: PBMCs or T cells enriched from blood (not recorded which). Every receptor here comes from a man between 60 and 75 years old who had recovered from COVID-19. CDR3s include the opening cysteine and the closing phenylalanine or tryptophan. D genes are given only for firm matches. The size of a clone is reported for some rows only, either as once, few or many, or as a class for expanded clones.

cdr3_nt cdr3_aa d_call j_call v_call clone_size
TGTGCCAGCAGCCCGGAGTCGACAGGGGCATACGGCTACACCTTC CASSPESTGAYGYTF TRBD1 TRBJ1-2 TRBV9 NA
TGTGCCACCAGCAGAGAGATAGGCCCGGGACAGGGGGAATACGAGCAGTACTTC CATSREIGPGQGEYEQYF TRBD1 TRBJ2-7 TRBV15 NA
TGTGCCAGCAGCCAATTGCGGGGGGCTGCTGGCTACACCTTC CASSQLRGAAGYTF NA TRBJ1-2 TRBV4-2 NA
TGTGCCAGCAGTTACGGGAGGGGAGGAAGCGAAAAACTGTTTTTT CASSYGRGGSEKLFF NA TRBJ1-4 TRBV6-2/TRBV6-3 NA
TGTGCCTCGAAAACAAACATCGAGCAGTACTTC CASKTNIEQYF NA TRBJ2-7 TRBV11-2 NA
TGTGCCAGCAGTTTATCGGCCAGGGGTGTTGGCTACACCTTC CASSLSARGVGYTF NA TRBJ1-2 TRBV27 NA
TGTGCCAGCTCACCACGTAACAGCCTCACAGATACGCAGTATTTT CASSPRNSLTDTQYF NA TRBJ2-3 TRBV18 few
TGTGCCAGCAGCTTGGCCGCTCGGGGAGGAATTGACGAGCAGTACTTC CASSLAARGGIDEQYF NA TRBJ2-7 TRBV5-4 NA
TGTGCCAGCAGCCCGGGACTAGCGGGCCGCTCCTACAATGAGCAGTTCTTC CASSPGLAGRSYNEQFF TRBD2 TRBJ2-1 TRBV9 NA
TGTGCCAGCAGCCTCCCGAACGTACTTACGAACACCGGGGAGCTGTTTTTT CASSLPNVLTNTGELFF NA TRBJ2-2 TRBV3-1/TRBV3-2 NA
TGTGCCAGCAGCGAGGTCCAGAACACTGAAGCTTTCTTT CASSEVQNTEAFF NA TRBJ1-1 TRBV7-9 NA
TGTGCCAGCAGTATACAGGGTTTGGGGGAGACCCAGTACTTC CASSIQGLGETQYF NA TRBJ2-5 TRBV7-3 NA
TGTGCCAGCACCAATGACAGAAACACCGGGGAGCTGTTTTTT CASTNDRNTGELFF NA TRBJ2-2 TRBV2 NA
TGTGCCAGCAGTACCAACCTGGGGGGGAACACCATATATTTT CASSTNLGGNTIYF NA TRBJ1-3 TRBV28 NA
TGTGCCAGCAGCTTGGGGCGCATCACTGAAGCTTTCTTT CASSLGRITEAFF NA TRBJ1-1 TRBV27 NA
TGTGCCAGCAGCCCACGGACAGGGGTCTATAATTCACCCCTCCACTTT CASSPRTGVYNSPLHF TRBD1 TRBJ1-6 TRBV7-9 NA
TGTGCCAGCAGCCAAGCGGCAGGGGCAGGCGAAAAACTGTTTTTT CASSQAAGAGEKLFF NA TRBJ1-4 TRBV14 NA
TGTGCCAGCGTAGACAGGGGCAATCAGCCCCAGCATTTT CASVDRGNQPQHF TRBD1 TRBJ1-5 TRBV19 NA
TGTGCCAGCAGTTCCTTTCTGAGCAGGGGAAATGAAAAACTGTTTTTT CASSSFLSRGNEKLFF NA TRBJ1-4 TRBV6-2/TRBV6-3 NA
TGTGCCAGCAAGGGGGCCACTGAAGCTTTCTTT CASKGATEAFF TRBD1 TRBJ1-1 TRBV12-3/TRBV12-4 NA
TGTGCCAGCAGTGTTCCTAGCGGATACAATGAGCAGTTCTTC CASSVPSGYNEQFF TRBD2 TRBJ2-1 TRBV2 NA
TGTGCCAGCAGCCCGCAGACAGGGAACTATGGCTACACCTTC CASSPQTGNYGYTF TRBD1 TRBJ1-2 TRBV3-1/TRBV3-2 NA
TGTGCCTGGAGTGTTGACAGCTCTGGAAACACCATATATTTT CAWSVDSSGNTIYF NA TRBJ1-3 TRBV30 NA
TGTGCCATCAGTGAGTCGACAATCGATACGCAGTATTTT CAISESTIDTQYF NA TRBJ2-3 TRBV10-3 once
TGTGCCAGCAGTTTAGCCGGGAATCAGCCCCAGCATTTT CASSLAGNQPQHF NA TRBJ1-5 TRBV27 NA
TGTGCCAGCACCGTTTGGGGCGTTGATGAAAAACTGTTTTTT CASTVWGVDEKLFF NA TRBJ1-4 TRBV7-9 NA
TGTGCCAGCAGCCCCGAGGGGGCGAAGGGGGGCTACACCTTC CASSPEGAKGGYTF TRBD1 TRBJ1-2 TRBV6-5 NA
TGTGCCAGCTCAACAGACAGGAGCAATCAGCCCCAGCATTTT CASSTDRSNQPQHF NA TRBJ1-5 TRBV18 NA
TGTGCCAGCAGTCCTGGACGGGGCTATGGCTACACCTTC CASSPGRGYGYTF NA TRBJ1-2 TRBV27 NA
TGTGCCAGCAGCTCGCACCCGGTCAGGGGGCGTTATTCCCGAAACACCATATATTTT CASSSHPVRGRYSRNTIYF TRBD1 TRBJ1-3 TRBV5-6 NA
TGTGCCAGCAGCCAACAGAACAGGAAAAACTATGGCTACACCTTC CASSQQNRKNYGYTF NA TRBJ1-2 TRBV3-1/TRBV3-2 NA
TGTGCCAGCAGTTGGACAGGGGGCCAATCACCCCTCCACTTT CASSWTGGQSPLHF TRBD1 TRBJ1-6 TRBV6-5 NA
TGTGCCAGCAGCGTAGGACAGGGGCAAGAAGCTTTCTTT CASSVGQGQEAFF TRBD1 TRBJ1-1 TRBV9 once
NA CASSLVGPGNF NA TRBJ1-6 TRBV5-8 NA
TGTGCCAGCAGCCAAGATCCCTTGGGACAGGGTTATGGCTACACCTTC CASSQDPLGQGYGYTF TRBD1 TRBJ1-2 TRBV3-1/TRBV3-2 NA
TGTGCCAGCAGCTACGACAGGGGGGCGAACACCGGGGAGCTGTTTTTT CASSYDRGANTGELFF TRBD1 TRBJ2-2 TRBV7-9 NA
TGTGCCAGCAGGGGCCGGGGTTCGGGGCAGCCCCAGCATTTT CASRGRGSGQPQHF NA TRBJ1-5 TRBV2 once
TGCGCCAGCAAACTAGCGGGGAAGAACACCGGGGAGCTGTTTTTT CASKLAGKNTGELFF TRBD2 TRBJ2-2 TRBV4-3 NA
TGTGCCAGCAGCTTGGGACAGAACTCCTACGAGCAGTACTTC CASSLGQNSYEQYF TRBD1 TRBJ2-7 TRBV11-3 once
TGTGCCAGCAGCTTGGAGGCGTCAGGGATGTTGAACACTGAAGCTTTCTTT CASSLEASGMLNTEAFF NA TRBJ1-1 TRBV5-4 NA
TGTGCCAGCAGCCAAGGGGGCGGAGAGACCCAGTACTTC CASSQGGGETQYF TRBD1 TRBJ2-5 TRBV7-2 NA
TGTGCCATCAGTGAGCCTACAGGGAGCACTGAAGCTTTCTTT CAISEPTGSTEAFF NA TRBJ1-1 TRBV10-3 NA
TGCGCCAGCAGCCAAAGTCGAACATACAATGAGCAGTTCTTC CASSQSRTYNEQFF NA TRBJ2-1 TRBV4-1 NA
TGTGCCAAAGCAGGAGCAGGGCAGTCTATTCAGCCCCAGCATTTT CAKAGAGQSIQPQHF NA TRBJ1-5 TRBV6-4 NA
TGCAGCGTTGGAGGCGGCGCTAAAGAGACCCAGTACTTC CSVGGGAKETQYF NA TRBJ2-5 TRBV29-1 few
TGTGCCAGCAGCGTGGGGGGACTAGCATACGAGCAGTACTTC CASSVGGLAYEQYF TRBD2 TRBJ2-7 TRBV9 NA
TGTGCCATCAGTGAGTCTAGCTCTGGGGCCAACGTCCTGACTTTC CAISESSSGANVLTF NA TRBJ2-6 TRBV10-3 NA
TGTGCCAGTACCACGACTGGACAGAGAGCTGGAAACACCATATATTTT CASTTTGQRAGNTIYF NA TRBJ1-3 TRBV19 NA
TGTGCCAGCGATAACAGGGGTAGGGCTGAAGCTTTCTTT CASDNRGRAEAFF TRBD1 TRBJ1-1 TRBV6-5 NA
TGTGCCAGCAGCCAAGATGGGGGCGTTAGCTACACCTTC CASSQDGGVSYTF NA TRBJ1-2 TRBV4-2 NA
TGCGCCAGCAGCTCCGGACATAGGGGGCCGGAGGAGGAGACCCAGTACTTC CASSSGHRGPEEETQYF TRBD1 TRBJ2-5 TRBV5-1 once